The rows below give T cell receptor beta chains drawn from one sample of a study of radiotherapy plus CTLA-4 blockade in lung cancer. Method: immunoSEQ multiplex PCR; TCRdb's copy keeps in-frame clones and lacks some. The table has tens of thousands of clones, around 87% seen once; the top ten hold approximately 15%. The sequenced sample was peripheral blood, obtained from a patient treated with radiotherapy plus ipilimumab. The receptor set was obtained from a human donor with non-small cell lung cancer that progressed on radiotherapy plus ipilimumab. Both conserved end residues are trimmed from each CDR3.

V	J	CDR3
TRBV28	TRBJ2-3	ASSGPGLAGTDTQY
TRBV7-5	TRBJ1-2	ARSFLNYGYT
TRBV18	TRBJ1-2	ASSPAQDYGYT
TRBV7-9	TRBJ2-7	ASSLIGSGSGYEQY
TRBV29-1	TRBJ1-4	SVPDQDGPTEKLF
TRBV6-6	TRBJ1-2	ASSSAHSNYGYT
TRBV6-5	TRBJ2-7	ASSYSINRAGEQY
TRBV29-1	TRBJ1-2	SVLDEANYGYT
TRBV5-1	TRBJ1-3	ASSLDLSGNTIY
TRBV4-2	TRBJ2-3	ASSQGGGITVGGTDTQY
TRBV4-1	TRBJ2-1	ASSQLLLAGGTSSYNEQF
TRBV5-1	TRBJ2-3	ASSHGGTQY
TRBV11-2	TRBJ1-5	ASSSSRDQPQH
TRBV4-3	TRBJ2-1	ASSQVTGYEQF
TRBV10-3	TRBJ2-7	AMKGALGDAYEQY
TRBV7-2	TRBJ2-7	ASSRQASGGQPYEQY
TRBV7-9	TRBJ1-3	ASSLDGSGNTIY
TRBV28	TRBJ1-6	ASSPSVRLVSPLH
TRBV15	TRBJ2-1	ATSRDSLIKGLGKF
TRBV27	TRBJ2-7	ASTLSGGPPGEQY
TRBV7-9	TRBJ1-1	ASSLSPPQGEAF
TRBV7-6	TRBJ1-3	ASSLGSRGPGNTIY